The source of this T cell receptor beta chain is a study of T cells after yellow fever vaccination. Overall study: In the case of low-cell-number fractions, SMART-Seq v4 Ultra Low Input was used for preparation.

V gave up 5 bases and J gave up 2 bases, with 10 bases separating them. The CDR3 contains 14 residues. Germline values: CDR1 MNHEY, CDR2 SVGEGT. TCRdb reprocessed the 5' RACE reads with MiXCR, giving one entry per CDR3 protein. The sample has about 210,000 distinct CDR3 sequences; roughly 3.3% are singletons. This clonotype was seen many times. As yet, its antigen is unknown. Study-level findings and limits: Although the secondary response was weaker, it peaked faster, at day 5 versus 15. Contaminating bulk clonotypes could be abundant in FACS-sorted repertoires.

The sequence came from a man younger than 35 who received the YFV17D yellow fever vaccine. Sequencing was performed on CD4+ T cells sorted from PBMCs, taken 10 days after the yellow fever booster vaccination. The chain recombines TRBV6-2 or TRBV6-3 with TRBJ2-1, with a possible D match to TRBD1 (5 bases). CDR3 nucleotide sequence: TGTGCCAGCAGTCAGGGAATTACCTACAATGAGCAGTTCTTC. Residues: CASSQGITYNEQFF.